The T cell receptor beta chain under discussion was sequenced for a study of OX40 agonist ivuxolimab in advanced cancers. Notes on the research overall: Ivuxolimab, which targeted the costimulatory receptor OX40 (CD134), was an agonistic, fully human IgG2 monoclonal antibody. A male proportion of roughly 80% and a mean age of about 60 years, ranging from 23 to 79, were recorded for the dose-escalation cohort. Prior anti-PD-1, anti-PD-L1 or anti-CTLA-4 therapy was permitted, and 40% to 50% of dose-escalation patients had received checkpoint inhibitors. Three dose-escalation patients achieved partial responses, one with hepatocellular carcinoma and two with cutaneous melanoma. Peripheral TCRbeta sequencing was intended to test whether TCR sequence diversity was altered and clonal T-cell expansion was caused by ivuxolimab. Among the 50 to 55 dose-escalation patients, approximately 20 had hepatocellular carcinoma, around 15 melanoma, 9 renal cell carcinoma and 9 head and neck cancer. The paper describes the monotherapy dose-escalation part (N of about 47 patients) of the phase I trial of ivuxolimab. Intravenous ivuxolimab was administered to patients every 2 weeks at six dose levels: 0.01, 0.1, 0.3, 1.5, 3 and 10 mg/kg.

The paper's findings and limits, for the study overall: Low levels of normalized T-cell clonal expansion were also seen in some patients who did not respond. In the 0.1-3.0 mg/kg groups, partial responders were among the patients with the lowest normalized peripheral clonal expansion, particularly in CD8+ T cells. At doses from 0.1 to 3.0 mg/kg, clonal expansion was seen in both CD4+ and CD8+ blood T cells between baseline and week 6. Which antigens the clonally expanded peripheral T cells were specific for was not determined. After ivuxolimab, more expanded clones were found on average in CD8+ T cells than in CD4+ T cells.

The trial excluded patients who had a history of autoimmune disease or who were on systemic immunosuppression. Peripheral blood for TCR sequencing was collected from all dose cohorts at baseline, on cycle 4 day 1, and on cycle 7 day 1. The samples were drawn from a first-in-human, open-label, multicenter phase I dose-escalation trial of ivuxolimab. Adults with locally advanced or metastatic head and neck squamous cell, hepatocellular, melanoma or renal cell carcinoma were enrolled in the trial. Before TCR sequencing, CD4+ and CD8+ T cells were separately sorted from peripheral blood. With respect to this clone: What this receptor recognizes is not known. Base-call qualities are not available, and no considerably larger clone is one nucleotide away.

For this chain, trimming is 4 bases at the V end and 7 bases at the J end, and the number of junction bases without a gene match is 4. The germline V gene encodes CDR1 LNHDA and CDR2 SQIVND (reference sequence). The CDR3 covers 13 residues, taking in both the cysteine and the phenylalanine. Only the CDR3 part of the read is kept: 39 bases, read in frame from the first base. Genomic DNA was extracted from sorted cells for sequencing of the TCRbeta CDR3 region. TCRbeta CDR3 regions were sequenced using the immunoSEQ Assay. TCRdb provides this immuneACCESS table in a form limited to in-frame rearrangements. Some clones are lacking; in checked studies, under half of them reflect an unresolved V gene, and why the rest are absent is not known. In all, the sample holds approximately 35,000 clones, and around nine tenths of those were seen once. The ten top clones hold 36% of the sample.

This receptor chain uses TRBV19 and TRBJ2-1, with TRBD1 matching 7 junction bases. This receptor was identified in an adult with an advanced solid tumor such as melanoma, head and neck, liver or kidney cancer. The sequencing here drew on CD4+ or CD8+ T cells sorted from blood, taken in a trial of the OX40 agonist ivuxolimab. At the DNA level, the sequence is TGTGCCAGTAGTAGTCAGGGGGTGAATGAGCAGTTCTTC. Its product reads: CASSSQGVNEQFF. The CDR3, completed at both ends by the reference TRBV19 and TRBJ2-1 genes, gives the full variable domain DGGITQSPKYLFRKEGQNVTLSCEQNLNHDAMYWYRQDPGQGLRLIYYSQIVNDFQKGDIAEGYSVSREKKESFPLTVTSAQKNPTAFYLCASSSQGVNEQFFGPGTRLTVL.